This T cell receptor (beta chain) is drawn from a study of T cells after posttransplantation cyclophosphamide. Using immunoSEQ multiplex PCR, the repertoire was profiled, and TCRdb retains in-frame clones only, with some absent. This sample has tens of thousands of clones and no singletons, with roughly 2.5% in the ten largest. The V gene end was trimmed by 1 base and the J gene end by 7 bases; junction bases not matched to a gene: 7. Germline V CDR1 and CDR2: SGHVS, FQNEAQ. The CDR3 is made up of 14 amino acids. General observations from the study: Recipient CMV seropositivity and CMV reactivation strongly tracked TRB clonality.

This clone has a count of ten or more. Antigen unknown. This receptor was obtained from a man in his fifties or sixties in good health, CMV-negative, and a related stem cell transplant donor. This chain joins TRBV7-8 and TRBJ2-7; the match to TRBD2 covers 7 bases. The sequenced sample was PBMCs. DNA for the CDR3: TGTGCCAGCAGCTTAGGGGGATCGCGGGGGGAGCAGTACTTC. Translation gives CASSLGGSRGEQYF.